This TCR beta chain was captured by sequencing in a study of shared clonotypes between healthy human individuals. Study outcomes and limitations: Larger estimated richness was generally recorded for naive subsets relative to memory subsets.

Running of the assay took place at deep level. Sequencing used immunoSEQ multiplex PCR; TCRdb keeps in-frame clones, though not all of them. The table has some 1,600,000 clones, 95% to 99% seen once; the top ten hold roughly 0.42%. V lost 4 bases to trimming and J lost 0 bases; unmatched junction nucleotides: 8. CDR3 length equals 16 residues. CDR1 is MGHRA, CDR2 YSYEKL, per germline. It was into CD45RA+ naive and CD45RA-negative memory subsets that the CD4+ cells were split. A word on this clone: Its specificity is not known.

The material sequenced was naive CD4+ T cells sorted from blood. Stated subset: CD45RA+ positively selected. The source is a young man in good health. J is TRBJ2-7 and V is TRBV4-1; 8 positions match TRBD1. CDR3 amino acids: CASSPQHRGSSYEQYF. The CDR3 nucleotides read TGCGCCAGCAGCCCCCAACACAGGGGGAGCTCCTACGAGCAGTACTTC.